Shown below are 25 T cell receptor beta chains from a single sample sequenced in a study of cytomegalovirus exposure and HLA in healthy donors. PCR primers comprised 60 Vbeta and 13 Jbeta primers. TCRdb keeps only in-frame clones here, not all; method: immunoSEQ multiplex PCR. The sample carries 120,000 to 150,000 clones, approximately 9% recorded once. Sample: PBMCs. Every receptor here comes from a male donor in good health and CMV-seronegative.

CDR3 protein: CASSPNSRQFTEAFF. The CDR3 DNA is TGTGCCAGCAGCCCAAACAGTAGACAGTTCACTGAAGCTTTCTTT. This chain joins TRBV7-2 and TRBJ1-1, with D possibly being TRBD1 (5 bases). V was shortened by 5 bases and J by 4 bases, with 17 bases between the two germline ends. CDR3 size: 15 residues. CDR1 and CDR2 from the germline V gene are SGHTA and FQGNSA.

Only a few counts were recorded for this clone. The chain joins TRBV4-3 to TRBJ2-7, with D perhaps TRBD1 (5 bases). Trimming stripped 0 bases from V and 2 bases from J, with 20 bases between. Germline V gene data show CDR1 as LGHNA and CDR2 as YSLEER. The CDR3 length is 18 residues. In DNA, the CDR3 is TGCGCCAGCAGCCAAGATAGGACATTGGCACCTGTTGCCTACGAGCAGTACTTC. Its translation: CASSQDRTLAPVAYEQYF.

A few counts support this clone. This chain's CDR3 is CAISATGSSTGELFF. The CDR3 bases are TGTGCCATCAGTGCAACAGGGTCGAGCACCGGGGAGCTGTTTTTT. The V gene is TRBV10-3, the J gene TRBJ2-2; TRBD1 might be the D (6 bases). The CDR3 has 15 amino acids. Germline V gene lookup returns CDR1 ENHRY and CDR2 SYGVKD. V gave up 4 bases and J gave up 4 bases, with 13 bases separating them.

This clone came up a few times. DNA of the CDR3: TGCAGTACGCCTAGCGGGAAGACCCAGTACTTC. It encodes CSTPSGKTQYF. V and J are TRBV20-1 and TRBJ2-5; the match to TRBD2 covers 9 bases. V gave up 8 bases and J gave up 6 bases; unmatched junction bases: 4. Germline V gene sequence: CDR1 DFQATT, CDR2 SNEGSKA (reference sequence). The CDR3 loop spans 11 amino acids.

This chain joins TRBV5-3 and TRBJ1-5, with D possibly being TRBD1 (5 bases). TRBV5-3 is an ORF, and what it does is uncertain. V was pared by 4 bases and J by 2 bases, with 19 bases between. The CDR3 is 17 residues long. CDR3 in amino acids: CARSTKGRGLGNQPQHF. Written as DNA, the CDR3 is TGTGCCAGAAGCACGAAGGGTAGGGGCTTGGGCAATCAGCCCCAGCATTTT.

CDR3 region: CASSTPLPGQGYLWSDYTF. The CDR3 DNA follows: TGTGCCAGTAGTACGCCCTTACCGGGACAGGGGTATCTTTGGAGCGACTACACCTTC. This chain links TRBV19 with TRBJ1-2, with TRBD1 matching 10 bases. V dropped 4 bases and J dropped 10; count of bases not matched to a gene: 24. The CDR3 is 19 amino acids. CDR1 LNHDA and CDR2 SQIVND come from the germline V gene (reference sequence).

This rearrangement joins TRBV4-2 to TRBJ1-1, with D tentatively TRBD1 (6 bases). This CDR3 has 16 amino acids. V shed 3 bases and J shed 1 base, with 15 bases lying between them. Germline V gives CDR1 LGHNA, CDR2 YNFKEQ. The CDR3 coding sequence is TGTGCCAGCAGCCACCGAACAGGGCTGGGGAACACTGAAGCTTTCTTT. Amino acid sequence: CASSHRTGLGNTEAFF.

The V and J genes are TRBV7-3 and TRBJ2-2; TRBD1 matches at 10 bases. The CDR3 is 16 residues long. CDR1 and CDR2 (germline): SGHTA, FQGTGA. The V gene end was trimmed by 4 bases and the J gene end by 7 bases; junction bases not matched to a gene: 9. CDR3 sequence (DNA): TGTGCCAGCAGCTCTGGGCCTGGACAGGGGGTCGGGGAGCTGTTTTTT. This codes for CASSSGPGQGVGELFF.

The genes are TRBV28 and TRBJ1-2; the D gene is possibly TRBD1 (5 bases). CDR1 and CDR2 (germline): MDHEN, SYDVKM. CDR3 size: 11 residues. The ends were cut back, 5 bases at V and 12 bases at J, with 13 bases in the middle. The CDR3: CASSVGAANTF. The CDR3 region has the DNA TGTGCCAGCAGTGTTGGGGCCGCGAACACCTTC.

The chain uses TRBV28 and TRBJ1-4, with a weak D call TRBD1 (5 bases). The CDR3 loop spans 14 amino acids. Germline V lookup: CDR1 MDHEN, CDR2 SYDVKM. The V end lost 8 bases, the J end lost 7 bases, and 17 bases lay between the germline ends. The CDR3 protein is CASRGGLSGEKLFF. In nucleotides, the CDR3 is TGTGCCAGCCGGGGGGGACTTTCGGGTGAAAAACTGTTTTTT.

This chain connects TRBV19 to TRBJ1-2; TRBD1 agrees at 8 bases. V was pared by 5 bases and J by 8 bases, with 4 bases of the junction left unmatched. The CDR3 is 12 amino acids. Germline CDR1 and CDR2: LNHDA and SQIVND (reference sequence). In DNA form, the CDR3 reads TGTGCCAGTAGTCGGACAGGGTCGGGCTACACCTTC. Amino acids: CASSRTGSGYTF. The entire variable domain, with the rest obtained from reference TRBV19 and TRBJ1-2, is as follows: DGGITQSPKYLFRKEGQNVTLSCEQNLNHDAMYWYRQDPGQGLRLIYYSQIVNDFQKGDIAEGYSVSREKKESFPLTVTSAQKNPTAFYLCASSRTGSGYTFGSGTRLTVV.

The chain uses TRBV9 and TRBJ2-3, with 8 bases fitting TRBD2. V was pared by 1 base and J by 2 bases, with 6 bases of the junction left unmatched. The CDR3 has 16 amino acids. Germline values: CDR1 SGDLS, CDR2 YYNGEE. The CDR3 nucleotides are TGTGCCAGCAGCGTACGAAGCGGGAGCGACACAGATACGCAGTATTTT. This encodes CASSVRSGSDTDTQYF.

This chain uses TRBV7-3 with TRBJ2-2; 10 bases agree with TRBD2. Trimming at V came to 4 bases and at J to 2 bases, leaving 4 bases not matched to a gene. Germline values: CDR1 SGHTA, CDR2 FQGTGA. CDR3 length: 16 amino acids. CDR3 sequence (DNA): TGTGCCAGCAGCTCCTGGACTAGCGGTAACACCGGGGAGCTGTTTTTT. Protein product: CASSSWTSGNTGELFF.

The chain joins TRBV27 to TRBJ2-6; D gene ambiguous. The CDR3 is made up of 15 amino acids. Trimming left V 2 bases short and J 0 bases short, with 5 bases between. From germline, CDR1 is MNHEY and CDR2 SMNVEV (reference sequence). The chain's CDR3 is CASSLPGSGANVLTF. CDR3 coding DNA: TGTGCCAGCAGTTTACCCGGCTCTGGGGCCAACGTCCTGACTTTC.

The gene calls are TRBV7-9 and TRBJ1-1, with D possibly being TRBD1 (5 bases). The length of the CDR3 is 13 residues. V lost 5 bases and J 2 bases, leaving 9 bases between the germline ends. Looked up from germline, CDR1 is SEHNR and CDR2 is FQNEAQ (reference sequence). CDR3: CASSQTANTEAFF. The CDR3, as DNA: TGTGCCAGCAGCCAGACAGCAAACACTGAAGCTTTCTTT.

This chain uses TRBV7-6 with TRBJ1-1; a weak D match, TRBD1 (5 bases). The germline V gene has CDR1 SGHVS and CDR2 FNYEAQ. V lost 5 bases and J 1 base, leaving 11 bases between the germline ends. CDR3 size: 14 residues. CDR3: CASSLKQANTEAFF. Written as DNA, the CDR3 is TGTGCCAGCAGCCTTAAACAGGCGAACACTGAAGCTTTCTTT.

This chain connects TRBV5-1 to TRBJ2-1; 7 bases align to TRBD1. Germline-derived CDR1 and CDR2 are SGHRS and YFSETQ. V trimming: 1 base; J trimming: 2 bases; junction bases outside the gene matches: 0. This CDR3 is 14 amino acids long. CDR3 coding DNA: TGCGCCAGCAGCTTGACAGGGGCCTACAATGAGCAGTTCTTC. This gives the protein CASSLTGAYNEQFF.

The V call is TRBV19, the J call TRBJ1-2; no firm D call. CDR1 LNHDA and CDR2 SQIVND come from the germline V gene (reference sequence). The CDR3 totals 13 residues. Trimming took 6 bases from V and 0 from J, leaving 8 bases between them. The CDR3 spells CASSTAANYGYTF. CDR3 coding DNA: TGTGCCAGTAGCACTGCTGCTAACTATGGCTACACCTTC.

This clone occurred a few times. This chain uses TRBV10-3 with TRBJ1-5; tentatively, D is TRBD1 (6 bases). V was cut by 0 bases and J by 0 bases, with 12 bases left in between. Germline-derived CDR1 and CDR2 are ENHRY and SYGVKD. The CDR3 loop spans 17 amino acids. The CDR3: CAISESRDTYSNQPQHF. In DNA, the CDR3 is TGTGCCATCAGTGAGTCGAGGGACACTTATAGCAATCAGCCCCAGCATTTT.

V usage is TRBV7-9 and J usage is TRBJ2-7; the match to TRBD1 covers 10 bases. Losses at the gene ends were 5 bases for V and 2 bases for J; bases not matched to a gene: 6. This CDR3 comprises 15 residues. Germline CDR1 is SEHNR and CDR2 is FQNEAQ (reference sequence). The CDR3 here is CASSHGTGVTYEQYF. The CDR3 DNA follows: TGTGCCAGCAGCCATGGGACAGGGGTCACCTACGAGCAGTACTTC.

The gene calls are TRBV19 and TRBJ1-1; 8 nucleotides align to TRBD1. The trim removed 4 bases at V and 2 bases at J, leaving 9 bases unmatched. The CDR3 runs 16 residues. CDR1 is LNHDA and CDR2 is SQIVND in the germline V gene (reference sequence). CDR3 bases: TGTGCCAGTAGTACCGCAGCTCAGGGGGCCAACACTGAAGCTTTCTTT. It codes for CASSTAAQGANTEAFF.

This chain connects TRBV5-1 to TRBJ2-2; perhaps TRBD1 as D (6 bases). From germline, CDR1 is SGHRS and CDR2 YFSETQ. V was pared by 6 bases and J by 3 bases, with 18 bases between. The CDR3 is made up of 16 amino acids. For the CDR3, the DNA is TGCGCCAGCACCAGCACCGGGACAACATACACCGGGGAGCTGTTTTTT. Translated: CASTSTGTTYTGELFF. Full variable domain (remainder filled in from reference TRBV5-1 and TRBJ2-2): KAGVTQTPRYLIKTRGQQVTLSCSPISGHRSVSWYQQTPGQGLQFLFEYFSETQRNKGNFPGRFSGRQFSNSRSEMNVSTLELGDSALYLCASTSTGTTYTGELFFGEGSRLTVL.

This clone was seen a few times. The CDR3 loop is CASSMGDGRAYGYTF. The CDR3 region has the DNA TGTGCCAGTAGTATGGGCGATGGCAGGGCCTATGGCTACACCTTC. The gene calls are TRBV19 and TRBJ1-2; D is possibly TRBD1 (5 bases). Germline assignment: CDR1 LNHDA and CDR2 SQIVND (reference sequence). This CDR3 spans 15 amino acids. V lost 3 bases and J lost 4, with 15 bases in between.

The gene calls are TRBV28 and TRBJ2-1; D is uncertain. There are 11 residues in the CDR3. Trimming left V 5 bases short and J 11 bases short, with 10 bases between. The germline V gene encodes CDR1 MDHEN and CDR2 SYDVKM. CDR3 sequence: CASSHYGQQFF. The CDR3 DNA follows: TGTGCCAGCAGTCACTACGGCCAGCAGTTCTTC.

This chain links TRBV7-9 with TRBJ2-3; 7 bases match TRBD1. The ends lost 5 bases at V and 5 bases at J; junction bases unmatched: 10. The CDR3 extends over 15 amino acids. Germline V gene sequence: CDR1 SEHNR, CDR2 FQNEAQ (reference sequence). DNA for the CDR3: TGTGCCAGCAGCCCCGGGACAGACTCGGGAGATACGCAGTATTTT. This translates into CASSPGTDSGDTQYF.